This TCR beta chain was identified during a study of blood T cell repertoires in COVID-19. Study-wide background: In each case, the material was cDNA or gDNA derived from T cells, B-cell-depleted T cells, or PBMCs.

Per the original methods: Quantification of nucleated cells was approximated via reference gene primer amplification. Clones were sequenced by immunoSEQ multiplex PCR, and TCRdb holds only the in-frame ones, with some missing. The DNA was the basis for D and trimming; V, J and clone size are from that table. The top ten clones hold 1.4% of a sample with hundreds of thousands of clones, 86% of them seen once. The CDR3 totals 17 residues. The sample comprised peripheral blood. This receptor was taken from a woman between 25 and 40 years old with active or convalescent COVID-19. The V and J genes are TRBV21-1 and TRBJ1-4; TRBD1 is the table's D call and was not checked against the DNA. TRBV21-1 is labeled a pseudogene. The DNA for the CDR3 is TGTGCCAGCAGCATCCCGCTTTCCAGGGGGTTATTTGAAAAACTGTTTTTT. It encodes CASSIPLSRGLFEKLFF.